One and the same sample provided the 30 T cell receptor beta chains below, sequenced in a study of blood T cell repertoires in COVID-19. Method: immunoSEQ multiplex PCR; TCRdb's copy keeps in-frame clones and lacks some. The top ten hold 15% to 20% of the sample, which has some 180,000 clones, approximately 79% seen once. Material: PBMCs or T cells enriched from blood (not recorded which). The receptors derive from a woman aged 65 to 85 in a cohort exposed to, infected with or recovered from COVID-19 (not recorded which).

The chain links TRBV7-2 to TRBJ2-3, with D perhaps matching TRBD2 (5 bases). V lost 2 bases and J 10 bases, leaving 13 bases between the germline ends. Germline V gives CDR1 SGHTA, CDR2 FQGNSA. The CDR3 is 13 amino acids. The CDR3 loop reads CASSLSLARPQYF. CDR3 in DNA: TGTGCCAGCAGCTTATCCCTAGCCCGCCCGCAGTATTTT.

The rearrangement uses TRBV4-1 and TRBJ2-1, with a weak D call TRBD2 (6 bases). With 0 bases removed from V and 10 bases from J, the gap between germline ends came to 13 bases. CDR1 is MGHRA, CDR2 YSYEKL, per germline. The CDR3 extends over 14 amino acids. CDR3 region: CASSQDPSGLEQFF. In DNA, the CDR3 is TGCGCCAGCAGCCAAGATCCCTCAGGACTAGAGCAGTTCTTC.

The chain recombines TRBV18 with TRBJ2-7, with D possibly matching TRBD2 (5 bases). The germline CDR1 and CDR2 sequences are KGHSH and LQKENI. V was shortened by 1 base and J by 5 bases, with 18 bases between the two germline ends. The CDR3 spans 16 residues. The chain's CDR3 is CASSPRLGSPGDEQYF. The CDR3 bases are TGTGCCAGCTCACCACGCTTAGGGAGTCCCGGCGACGAGCAGTACTTC.

This sequence joins TRBV4-2 and TRBJ2-5; D unresolved. The CDR3 has 17 amino acids. Germline assignment: CDR1 LGHNA and CDR2 YNFKEQ. V was shortened by 0 bases and J by 2 bases, with 16 bases between the two germline ends. CDR3: CASSQDFQAELQETQYF. For the CDR3, the DNA is TGTGCCAGCAGCCAAGATTTTCAGGCTGAACTTCAAGAGACCCAGTACTTC.

The rearrangement joins TRBV18 to TRBJ1-5; 7 nucleotides line up with TRBD1. The length of the CDR3 is 16 residues. The V gene's germline CDR1 is KGHSH and CDR2 LQKENI. V gave up 3 bases and J gave up 4 bases; unmatched junction bases: 9. As DNA, the CDR3 is TGTGCCAGCTCACCCCGGGAGGGACAGCTTAATCAGCCCCAGCATTTT. Amino acids: CASSPREGQLNQPQHF.

The gene calls are TRBV29-1 and TRBJ2-5, with a weak D call TRBD1 (5 bases). Trimming cost V 3 bases and J 13 bases, with 24 bases left between them. The CDR3 is 14 amino acids. Germline CDR1 and CDR2: SQVTM and ANQGSEA. CDR3 amino acids: CSVEPEGALGPRYF. The CDR3 DNA follows: TGCAGCGTTGAGCCGGAAGGGGCCCTTGGTCCCCGGTACTTC.

The table lists this clone with a few counts. This chain connects TRBV5-1 to TRBJ2-1; TRBD2 agrees at 13 bases. The CDR3 extends over 15 amino acids. Germline V gives CDR1 SGHRS, CDR2 YFSETQ. Trimming removed 4 bases from V and 9 bases from J; junction bases left unmatched: 7. The CDR3 coding sequence is TGCGCCAGCAGCGAGGGACTAGCGGGATTAAGTGAGCAGTTCTTC. As protein: CASSEGLAGLSEQFF. Full variable domain (rest looked up from reference TRBV5-1 and TRBJ2-1): KAGVTQTPRYLIKTRGQQVTLSCSPISGHRSVSWYQQTPGQGLQFLFEYFSETQRNKGNFPGRFSGRQFSNSRSEMNVSTLELGDSALYLCASSEGLAGLSEQFFGPGTRLTVL.

V usage is TRBV27 and J usage is TRBJ2-1; perhaps TRBD2 as D (6 bases). CDR1 MNHEY and CDR2 SMNVEV come from the germline V gene (reference sequence). V was clipped by 1 base and J by 1 base, with 14 bases between them. This CDR3 is built from 17 residues. The CDR3 reads CASSLWISGSSYNEQFF. CDR3 bases: TGTGCCAGCAGTTTATGGATTAGCGGATCTTCCTACAATGAGCAGTTCTTC.

This chain links TRBV9 with TRBJ2-2; tentatively, D is TRBD1 (5 bases). The CDR3 runs to 15 residues. Germline V gene lookup returns CDR1 SGDLS and CDR2 YYNGEE. V was cut by 4 bases and J by 2 bases, with 12 bases left in between. Here the CDR3 DNA reads TGTGCCAGCAGCCCGAGGACACATAACACCGGGGAGCTGTTTTTT. Its protein product is CASSPRTHNTGELFF.

The chain employs TRBV5-6 and TRBJ1-2; 7 bases match TRBD1. There are 13 residues in the CDR3. Germline CDR1 SGHDT, CDR2 YYEEEE. J lost 4 bases, V lost 4 bases, and 4 bases had no gene match. The CDR3 spells CASSTRDSYGYTF. In nucleotides, the CDR3 is TGTGCCAGCAGCACCCGGGACAGCTATGGCTACACCTTC.

This chain links TRBV7-8 with TRBJ2-3; D is unresolved. Trimming stripped 0 bases from V and 6 bases from J, with 7 bases between. The CDR3 runs 13 residues. The germline V gene encodes CDR1 SGHVS and CDR2 FQNEAQ. The CDR3 loop is CASSLAPGDTQYF. As DNA, the CDR3 is TGTGCCAGCAGCTTAGCGCCGGGTGATACGCAGTATTTT.

This clone was picked up one time. The V and J genes are TRBV18 and TRBJ2-5, with D tentatively TRBD2 (6 bases). The CDR3 is 15 residues long. The V end lost 3 bases, the J end lost 5 bases, and 16 bases lay between the germline ends. The germline CDR1 and CDR2 sequences are KGHSH and LQKENI. CDR3 DNA: TGTGCCAGCTCACCCGGGACTTTCGAAGCGGAGACCCAGTACTTC. Residues: CASSPGTFEAETQYF.

This sequence joins TRBV5-1 and TRBJ2-1, with a weak D call TRBD2 (5 bases). The CDR3 consists of 15 residues. V lost 0 bases to trimming and J lost 7 bases, with 14 bases between them. Germline CDR1 and CDR2: SGHRS and YFSETQ. The CDR3 region has the DNA TGCGCCAGCAGCTTGGTGGGAGAGCGTAGGAATGAGCAGTTCTTC. The encoded protein is CASSLVGERRNEQFF.

This sequence joins TRBV19 and TRBJ2-7; a weak D match, TRBD2 (5 bases). The germline V and J ends were trimmed by 5 bases and 3 bases, with 17 bases remaining between them. The CDR3 length is 15 residues. In germline, CDR1 is LNHDA, CDR2 SQIVND (reference sequence). This CDR3 reads CASSRGLVGYYEQYF. The CDR3 nucleotides are TGTGCCAGTAGTCGAGGGCTGGTTGGTTACTACGAGCAGTACTTC. Combining the CDR3 with reference TRBV19 and TRBJ2-7 gives the whole variable domain DGGITQSPKYLFRKEGQNVTLSCEQNLNHDAMYWYRQDPGQGLRLIYYSQIVNDFQKGDIAEGYSVSREKKESFPLTVTSAQKNPTAFYLCASSRGLVGYYEQYFGPGTRLTVT.

The chain carries TRBV5-4 and TRBJ2-5; 11 bases match TRBD2. V shed 4 bases, J shed 2 bases, and the junction held 4 bases outside the gene matches. Per germline, CDR1 SGHNT and CDR2 YYREEE (reference sequence). The CDR3 is 15 residues long. The CDR3 here is CASSIGTSGQETQYF. CDR3 sequence (DNA): TGTGCCAGCAGCATTGGGACTAGCGGACAAGAGACCCAGTACTTC.

The chain employs TRBV7-9 and TRBJ1-2, with 9 nucleotides matching TRBD1. Germline V gene data show CDR1 as SEHNR and CDR2 as FQNEAQ (reference sequence). The CDR3 covers 19 residues. With V trimmed by 5 bases and J by 3 bases, 19 bases remained unmatched. The chain's CDR3 is CASSPSRLGWTGVDYGYTF. Written as DNA, the CDR3 is TGTGCCAGCAGCCCTAGTCGGTTAGGGTGGACAGGGGTGGACTATGGCTACACCTTC.

This clone was picked up a small number of times. Different DNA sequences within this sample yield the same CDR3. The V call is TRBV28, the J call TRBJ1-2; possibly TRBD1 for D (5 bases). Deletions cut 6 bases from V and 3 bases from J, with 8 bases between. The CDR3 totals 12 residues. Germline lookup yields CDR1 MDHEN and CDR2 SYDVKM. The CDR3 spells CASSQGDYGYTF. DNA of the CDR3: TGTGCCAGCAGCCAGGGCGACTATGGCTACACCTTC.

The rearrangement uses TRBV7-3 and TRBJ2-5, with 14 bases matching TRBD2. The V and J ends lost 1 base and 4 bases, in that order; junction bases with no gene match: 8. The germline V gene encodes CDR1 SGHTA and CDR2 FQGTGA. The CDR3 runs 18 residues. The CDR3 DNA sequence: TGTGCCAGCAGCTTAAGCCCCCCGGGGACTAGCGGGAGAGAGACCCAGTACTTC. Translating gives CASSLSPPGTSGRETQYF.

The genes are TRBV18 and TRBJ1-2; D gene uncertain. The germline gives CDR1 KGHSH, CDR2 LQKENI. Trimming took off 5 bases at V and 2 bases at J, with 9 bases between the two ends. The CDR3 is 13 amino acids. The CDR3 DNA follows: TGTGCCAGCTCATCCGACATGAACTATGGCTACACCTTC. Protein product: CASSSDMNYGYTF.

J is TRBJ1-4 and V is TRBV5-4; D is uncertain. CDR1 SGHNT and CDR2 YYREEE come from the germline V gene (reference sequence). The CDR3 length is 14 residues. Trimming removed 4 bases at V and 1 base at J, with 8 bases between. This CDR3 is CASSRGRTNEKLFF. As DNA, the CDR3 is TGTGCCAGCAGCCGTGGTAGAACTAATGAAAAACTGTTTTTT.

This chain connects TRBV3-1 (or the pseudogene TRBV3-2) to TRBJ1-2, with 9 bases lining up with TRBD1. Germline V gene data show CDR1 as LGHDT and CDR2 as YNNKEL (reference sequence). J gave up 2 bases and V 3 bases, and 7 bases lay outside the gene matches. The CDR3 covers 16 residues. This CDR3 is CASSHRDRAANYGYTF. The CDR3 region has the DNA TGTGCCAGCAGCCACCGGGACAGGGCCGCCAACTATGGCTACACCTTC.

The chain carries TRBV18 and TRBJ2-5, with D possibly TRBD1 on 7 matching bases. The CDR3 runs to 14 residues. Germline V gene data show CDR1 as KGHSH and CDR2 as LQKENI. Trimming removed 1 base at V and 4 bases at J, with 10 bases between. The CDR3 here is CASSPQQGGETQYF. As DNA, the CDR3 is TGTGCCAGCTCACCACAGCAGGGGGGAGAGACCCAGTACTTC.

This sequence joins TRBV10-3 and TRBJ2-3; 12 bases fit TRBD2. With 11 bases clipped from V and 0 bases from J, the junction kept 6 bases outside the gene matches. This CDR3 has 15 amino acids. CDR1 is ENHRY, CDR2 SYGVKD, per germline. This chain's CDR3 is CALASGRASTDTQYF. In nucleotides, the CDR3 is TGTGCCCTCGCTAGCGGGAGGGCTAGCACAGATACGCAGTATTTT.

The J gene is TRBJ2-1, the V gene TRBV10-3; possible D gene TRBD1, 5 bases. The V and J ends lost 1 base and 10 bases respectively, with 14 bases between them. Germline loops: CDR1 ENHRY, CDR2 SYGVKD. The CDR3 has 14 amino acids. CDR3 nucleotide sequence: TGTGCCATCAGTGAGTATAGGGTTACAGGAGAGCAGTTCTTC. It translates to CAISEYRVTGEQFF.

CDR3 protein: CASSFEGGETQYF. The CDR3 DNA is TGTGCCAGCAGCTTTGAGGGAGGGGAGACCCAGTACTTC. This sequence joins TRBV7-2 and TRBJ2-5; 7 bases fit TRBD2. This CDR3 comprises 13 residues. The V gene's germline CDR1 is SGHTA and CDR2 FQGNSA. J was trimmed by 5 bases and V by 3 bases; bases with no gene match: 3.

This clone was observed once. This chain links TRBV27 with TRBJ2-7, with unresolved D. The CDR3 length is 13 residues. Germline V gives CDR1 MNHEY, CDR2 SMNVEV (reference sequence). Trimming shortened V by 8 bases and J by 4 bases, and 15 bases separated the two germline ends. The CDR3 DNA reads TGTGCCAGCGCGCCCCGAGTGAGGTACGAGCAGTACTTC. Residues: CASAPRVRYEQYF.

This clone was counted a single time. This chain links TRBV18 with TRBJ2-7, with D possibly TRBD2 on 6 matching bases. The CDR3 contains 15 residues. In germline, CDR1 is KGHSH, CDR2 LQKENI. Trimming removed 6 bases from V and 1 base from J, with 16 bases in between. The CDR3 DNA reads TGTGCCAGCTCCCCTCGGGTGGGAGGTTCCTACGAGCAGTACTTC. This sequence encodes CASSPRVGGSYEQYF.

This chain connects TRBV27 to TRBJ2-1; TRBD1 is a possible D gene (6 bases). Per the germline V gene, CDR1 is MNHEY and CDR2 is SMNVEV (reference sequence). The CDR3 spans 15 residues. The ends were cut back, 4 bases at V and 9 bases at J, with 19 bases in the middle. CDR3 loop: CASSSQGLRGSEQFF. CDR3 nucleotide sequence: TGTGCCAGCAGTTCACAGGGTCTCCGGGGTAGTGAGCAGTTCTTC.

The CDR3 DNA reads as TGTGCCAGCAGTGCGCAAGCGCGAGAGACCCAGTACTTC. Amino acids: CASSAQARETQYF. This chain connects TRBV28 to TRBJ2-5; no definite D call. The ends were cut back, 5 bases at V and 4 bases at J, with 11 bases in the middle. This CDR3 comprises 13 residues. Germline CDR1 is MDHEN and CDR2 is SYDVKM.

This chain connects TRBV19 to TRBJ2-7; 13 bases are a match to TRBD2. This CDR3 has 16 amino acids. The germline CDR1 and CDR2 sequences are LNHDA and SQIVND (reference sequence). V trimming: 3 bases; J trimming: 1 base; junction bases outside the gene matches: 3. The CDR3 here is CASSMGGLAGSYEQYF. The CDR3 nucleotides read TGTGCCAGTAGTATGGGGGGACTAGCGGGATCCTACGAGCAGTACTTC.